A single sample is the source of the 30 T cell receptor beta chains below, sequenced in a study of T cells after yellow fever vaccination. TCRdb recomputed calls from the 5' RACE reads with MiXCR, one row per CDR3 protein. The table has hundreds of thousands of distinct CDR3 sequences, approximately 13% seen once. This specimen consisted of PBMCs, obtained on the day of the yellow fever booster vaccination. The receptors derive from a man under 40 who received the YFV17D yellow fever vaccine.

The gene calls are TRBV14 and TRBJ2-3; unclear D gene. CDR1 and CDR2 from the germline V gene are SGHDN and FVKESK. This CDR3 is built from 12 residues. Trimming pared 3 bases from V and 6 bases from J, leaving 7 bases between. The CDR3 spells CASSHSSDTQYF. As DNA, the CDR3 is TGTGCCAGCAGCCACAGCAGTGATACGCAGTATTTT.

The chain is built from TRBV5-1 and TRBJ1-4; D unclear. The CDR3 consists of 17 residues. CDR1 and CDR2 from the germline V gene are SGHRS and YFSETQ. Between the trimmed V and J ends, which lost 4 bases and 0 bases, there was a span of 16 bases. The CDR3, as DNA: TGCGCCAGCAGCCTCACCGGACGGGTTACAACTAATGAAAAACTGTTTTTT. This gives the protein CASSLTGRVTTNEKLFF.

Ten or more counts support this clonotype. The V call is TRBV5-6, the J call TRBJ2-3, with a possible D match to TRBD2 (5 bases). The germline CDR1 and CDR2 sequences are SGHDT and YYEEEE. The CDR3 spans 14 residues. The V gene lost 0 bases and the J gene lost 8 bases, with 13 bases spanning the gap. The CDR3 loop is CASSLVWAAGTQYF. CDR3 coding DNA: TGTGCCAGCAGCTTGGTATGGGCGGCGGGTACGCAGTATTTT.

CDR3 residues: CASSGRGPGTEAFF. DNA for the CDR3: TGTGCCAGCAGCGGTCGGGGCCCAGGCACTGAAGCTTTCTTT. V is TRBV14 and J is TRBJ1-1, with a weak D call TRBD1 (5 bases). The CDR3 covers 14 residues. Trimming cost V 5 bases and J 4 bases, with 14 bases left between them. Germline V CDR1 and CDR2: SGHDN, FVKESK. The variable domain in full, with the rest retrieved from reference TRBV14 and TRBJ1-1, is EAGVTQFPSHSVIEKGQTVTLRCDPISGHDNLYWYRRVMGKEIKFLLHFVKESKQDESGMPNNRFLAERTGGTYSTLKVQPAELEDSGVYFCASSGRGPGTEAFFGQGTRLTVV.

The chain links TRBV9 to TRBJ2-1; D is unclear. Looked up from germline, CDR1 is SGDLS and CDR2 is YYNGEE. Trimming shortened V by 0 bases and J by 8 bases, and 9 bases separated the two germline ends. The length of the CDR3 is 13 residues. DNA for the CDR3: TGTGCCAGCAGCGTAGTGGGCAGCCATGAGCAGTTCTTC. This translates into CASSVVGSHEQFF.

The CDR3 spells CASSRSSGYNEQFF. The DNA of the CDR3 is TGTGCCAGCAGTCGTTCTAGCGGATACAATGAGCAGTTCTTC. This chain links TRBV6-1 with TRBJ2-1, with TRBD2 identical over 7 bases. The J segment lost 4 bases and the V segment lost 5 bases, leaving 5 bases of the junction unmatched. From germline, CDR1 is MNHNS and CDR2 SASEGT. CDR3 size: 14 residues.

In its sample, this clonotype was seen many times. This chain connects TRBV9 to TRBJ1-1; the D is unclear. The length of the CDR3 is 14 residues. V was pared by 0 bases and J by 0 bases, with 6 bases between. Germline V gene data show CDR1 as SGDLS and CDR2 as YYNGEE. DNA for the CDR3: TGTGCCAGCAGCGTAGGGCAACTGAACACTGAAGCTTTCTTT. Residues: CASSVGQLNTEAFF.

This clonotype was seen many times. This rearrangement joins TRBV27 to TRBJ2-7; D gene uncertain. Trimming shortened V by 7 bases and J by 6 bases, and 16 bases separated the two germline ends. CDR1 and CDR2 (germline): MNHEY, SMNVEV (reference sequence). The CDR3 contains 13 residues. DNA of the CDR3: TGTGCCAGCAAGGCCGCGTCTCTCAGCGAGCAGTACTTC. It specifies CASKAASLSEQYF.

As DNA, the CDR3 is TGTGCCAGCAGTTCTGACAGGGGGCCTTCCTACGAGCAGTACTTC. It translates to CASSSDRGPSYEQYF. The chain combines TRBV6-9 with TRBJ2-7; TRBD1 matches at 10 bases. Germline trimming cut 4 bases from V and 1 base from J; bases unmatched to any gene: 4. CDR3 length: 15 amino acids. Looked up from germline, CDR1 is MNHGY and CDR2 is SVAAGI.

This clonotype has just a few counts. The chain uses TRBV5-1 and TRBJ2-4, with D perhaps matching TRBD1 (5 bases). Germline V gene sequence: CDR1 SGHRS, CDR2 YFSETQ. The germline V and J ends were trimmed by 3 bases and 12 bases, with 16 bases remaining between them. CDR3 size: 13 residues. This chain's CDR3 is CASSYSQGDGQYF. DNA of the CDR3: TGCGCCAGCAGCTATTCCCAGGGCGATGGTCAGTACTTC.

The chain is built from TRBV14 and TRBJ2-7, with no clear D. The CDR3 loop spans 14 amino acids. The V gene lost 2 bases and the J gene lost 2 bases, with 10 bases spanning the gap. The V gene's germline CDR1 is SGHDN and CDR2 FVKESK. This chain's CDR3 is CASSQFSVAYEQYF. The CDR3 nucleotides read TGTGCCAGCAGCCAATTCAGTGTCGCCTACGAGCAGTACTTC.

For this clonotype: Germline is not matched at one junction end, which may reflect a read error. V gene TRBV19 combines with J gene TRBJ2-5; no reliable D call. CDR1 and CDR2 from the germline V gene are LNHDA and SQIVND (reference sequence). The CDR3 is made up of 13 amino acids. Here the CDR3 DNA reads TGTCCCAGTAGTATAGGCCCTAGGGAGACCCAGTACTTC. Protein: CPSSIGPRETQYF.

A few counts support this clonotype. DNA for the CDR3: TGTGCCACTAGAAGGACAGACCCAAGAAAAGAGACCCAGTACTTC. It codes for CATRRTDPRKETQYF. The chain combines TRBV6-1 with TRBJ2-5; a possible D gene is TRBD1 (6 bases). The CDR3 extends over 15 amino acids. Germline CDR1 is MNHNS and CDR2 is SASEGT. V lost 10 bases to trimming and J lost 3 bases, with 21 bases between them.

This clonotype was observed once. V gene TRBV5-4 combines with J gene TRBJ2-7; D may be TRBD2 (5 bases). Germline V gene data show CDR1 as SGHNT and CDR2 as YYREEE (reference sequence). The V end lost 3 bases, the J end lost 2 bases, and 15 bases lay between the germline ends. The CDR3 has 15 residues. CDR3 bases: TGTGCCAGCAGCTCTTCCGGGATTAAGACCTACGAGCAGTACTTC. This encodes CASSSSGIKTYEQYF.

This chain uses TRBV5-1 with TRBJ2-5; D is perhaps TRBD2 (6 bases). The CDR3 is made up of 15 amino acids. Germline CDR1 SGHRS, CDR2 YFSETQ. The germline V and J ends were trimmed by 4 bases and 5 bases, with 18 bases remaining between them. CDR3 in DNA: TGCGCCAGCAGCCTCCAGGGACTCGTAGCGGAGACCCAGTACTTC. Amino acid sequence: CASSLQGLVAETQYF.

The V call is TRBV6-5, the J call TRBJ2-3; 7 bases are a match to TRBD1. With V trimmed by 2 bases and J by 2 bases, 4 bases remained unmatched. Germline assignment: CDR1 MNHEY and CDR2 SVGAGI. The CDR3 is 15 residues long. Here the CDR3 DNA reads TGTGCCAGCAGTTACACCGGGACAGTCACAGATACGCAGTATTTT. Encoded protein: CASSYTGTVTDTQYF.

The chain has TRBV5-1 and TRBJ1-1; D is perhaps TRBD1 (6 bases). This CDR3 is built from 16 residues. The germline V gene has CDR1 SGHRS and CDR2 YFSETQ. V was shortened by 4 bases and J by 0 bases, with 16 bases between the two germline ends. The CDR3 sequence: CASSPRQDPLNTEAFF. CDR3 DNA: TGCGCCAGCAGCCCTCGACAGGACCCTCTGAACACTGAAGCTTTCTTT.

This clonotype was seen a few times. The rearrangement links TRBV5-1 to TRBJ2-7; TRBD1 might be the D (6 bases). From germline, CDR1 is SGHRS and CDR2 YFSETQ. The CDR3 totals 13 residues. The ends were cut back, 6 bases at V and 6 bases at J, with 16 bases in the middle. CDR3 sequence (DNA): TGCGCCAGCAACAGGGATTCCTATTCCGAGCAGTACTTC. Protein product: CASNRDSYSEQYF. Looking up the rest from reference TRBV5-1 and TRBJ2-7 gives the full variable domain: KAGVTQTPRYLIKTRGQQVTLSCSPISGHRSVSWYQQTPGQGLQFLFEYFSETQRNKGNFPGRFSGRQFSNSRSEMNVSTLELGDSALYLCASNRDSYSEQYFGPGTRLTVT.

The table lists this clonotype with a few counts. The chain recombines TRBV19 with TRBJ1-2; weak D call: TRBD1 (5 bases). The CDR3 sequence is 14 residues long. Trimming removed 5 bases from V and 8 bases from J, with 18 bases in between. Germline V gives CDR1 LNHDA, CDR2 SQIVND (reference sequence). Here the CDR3 reads CASSFPRDPRGYTF. CDR3 in DNA: TGTGCCAGTAGTTTCCCCCGGGACCCAAGAGGCTACACCTTC.

This clonotype was detected a few times. This chain links TRBV7-2 with TRBJ1-2; D is possibly TRBD1 (6 bases). The CDR3 length is 13 residues. Germline CDR1 reads SGHTA; CDR2 reads FQGNSA. V was cut by 4 bases and J by 8 bases, with 14 bases left in between. For the CDR3, the DNA is TGTGCCAGCAGCTATGACAGGTCTTACGGCTACACCTTC. This codes for CASSYDRSYGYTF.

This chain links TRBV6-2 or TRBV6-3 with TRBJ2-7; TRBD1 is a possible D gene (6 bases). The CDR3 totals 12 residues. Trimming took 5 bases from V and 7 from J, leaving 12 bases between them. Germline V CDR1 and CDR2: MNHEY, SVGEGT. CDR3 in DNA: TGTGCCAGCAGTGGGATTACAGGGGAGCAGTACTTC. It specifies CASSGITGEQYF.

This clonotype has only a few counts. This rearrangement joins TRBV20-1 to TRBJ1-4; D ambiguous. The CDR3 length is 14 residues. Germline assignment: CDR1 DFQATT and CDR2 SNEGSKA (reference sequence). The V end was cut by 2 bases, the J end by 7 bases, with 14 bases between. The CDR3 coding sequence is TGCAGTGCTAGATCGGGCAGTAAACGTGAAAAACTGTTTTTT. Its translation is CSARSGSKREKLFF.

V and J are TRBV6-1 and TRBJ2-1, with 7 nucleotides matching TRBD1. V gave up 6 bases and J gave up 7 bases; unmatched junction bases: 12. The CDR3 sequence is 15 residues long. Germline values: CDR1 MNHNS, CDR2 SASEGT. The CDR3 is CASREWDSRRNEQFF. The CDR3 coding sequence is TGTGCCAGCAGGGAGTGGGACAGCCGAAGGAATGAGCAGTTCTTC.

This chain connects TRBV25-1 to TRBJ1-1; D is undetermined. CDR1 is MGHDK and CDR2 is SYGVNS in the germline V gene. V was cut by 7 bases and J by 5 bases, with 11 bases left in between. This CDR3 comprises 12 residues. This chain's CDR3 is CASIVSRTEAFF. As DNA, the CDR3 is TGTGCCAGCATCGTTAGCCGGACTGAAGCTTTCTTT.

This clonotype was seen many times. The chain joins TRBV6-5 to TRBJ2-7; D is unresolved. CDR1 is MNHEY and CDR2 is SVGAGI in the germline V gene. Trimming cost V 0 bases and J 4 bases, with 13 bases left between them. This CDR3 region has 15 residues. The CDR3 DNA follows: TGTGCCAGCAGTTACTCCAGTGACCCGCGTTACGAGCAGTACTTC. Translating gives CASSYSSDPRYEQYF.

Only a few counts were recorded for this clonotype. The rearrangement links TRBV6-2 or TRBV6-3 to TRBJ1-1, with D hard to call. CDR3 size: 11 residues. V was cut by 0 bases and J by 5 bases, with 1 base left in between. Germline-derived CDR1 and CDR2 are MNHEY and SVGEGT. The CDR3 loop reads CASSYSTEAFF. Here the CDR3 DNA reads TGTGCCAGCAGTTACTCGACTGAAGCTTTCTTT.

A single count supports this clonotype. DNA of the CDR3: TGTGCCAGCAGTTACTCGGAGAGGACTAATGAAAAACTGTTTTTT. Translating gives CASSYSERTNEKLFF. The chain is built from TRBV6-5 and TRBJ1-4, with D uncertain. V was shortened by 0 bases and J by 2 bases, with 7 bases between the two germline ends. Germline loops: CDR1 MNHEY, CDR2 SVGAGI. The CDR3 is 15 amino acids.

This clonotype was seen only once. V is TRBV3-1 and J is TRBJ2-2; D unresolved. Germline CDR1 reads LGHDT; CDR2 reads YNNKEL (reference sequence). There are 14 residues in the CDR3. Between the trimmed V and J ends, which lost 4 bases and 5 bases, there was a span of 11 bases. In DNA, the CDR3 is TGTGCCAGCAGCCCCAAGGACGGGACCGGGGAGCTGTTTTTT. It yields the protein CASSPKDGTGELFF.

J is TRBJ2-3 and V is TRBV9; the D is unclear. V gave up 2 bases and J gave up 0 bases, with 13 bases separating them. Per the germline V gene, CDR1 is SGDLS and CDR2 is YYNGEE. The CDR3 runs to 16 residues. As DNA, the CDR3 is TGTGCCAGCAGCGTTCTTGTGGTTTCTAGCACAGATACGCAGTATTTT. The encoded protein is CASSVLVVSSTDTQYF. Full variable domain (remainder filled in from reference TRBV9 and TRBJ2-3): DSGVTQTPKHLITATGQRVTLRCSPRSGDLSVYWYQQSLDQGLQFLIQYYNGEERAKGNILERFSAQQFPDLHSELNLSSLELGDSALYFCASSVLVVSSTDTQYFGPGTRLTVL.

This sequence joins TRBV6-1 and TRBJ2-5, with 14 positions matching TRBD2. CDR1 MNHNS and CDR2 SASEGT come from the germline V gene. This CDR3 is 17 amino acids long. With 6 bases clipped from V and 5 bases from J, the junction kept 11 bases outside the gene matches. The CDR3 sequence: CASSTPPGTSGSETQYF. DNA for the CDR3: TGTGCCAGCAGCACCCCCCCCGGGACTAGCGGGAGTGAGACCCAGTACTTC.